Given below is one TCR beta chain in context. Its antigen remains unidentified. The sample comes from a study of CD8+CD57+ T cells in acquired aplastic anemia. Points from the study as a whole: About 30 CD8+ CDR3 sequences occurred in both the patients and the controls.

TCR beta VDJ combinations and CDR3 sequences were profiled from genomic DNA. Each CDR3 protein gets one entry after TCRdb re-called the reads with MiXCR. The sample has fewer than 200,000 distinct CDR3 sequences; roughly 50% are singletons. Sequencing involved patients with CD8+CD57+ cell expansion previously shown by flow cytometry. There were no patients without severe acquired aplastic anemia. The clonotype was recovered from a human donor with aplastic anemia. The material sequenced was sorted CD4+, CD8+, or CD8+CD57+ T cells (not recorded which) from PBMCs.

The CDR3, as DNA: TGTGCCAGCAGCTTACCGAGGGGGGTGTGGGCAGATACGCAGTATTTT. It yields the protein CASSLPRGVWADTQYF. This chain connects TRBV7-8 to TRBJ2-3, with D perhaps TRBD1 or TRBD2 (6 bases each). CDR3 size: 16 residues. CDR1 is SGHVS, CDR2 FQNEAQ, per germline. The germline V and J ends were trimmed by 2 bases and 4 bases, with 16 bases remaining between them.